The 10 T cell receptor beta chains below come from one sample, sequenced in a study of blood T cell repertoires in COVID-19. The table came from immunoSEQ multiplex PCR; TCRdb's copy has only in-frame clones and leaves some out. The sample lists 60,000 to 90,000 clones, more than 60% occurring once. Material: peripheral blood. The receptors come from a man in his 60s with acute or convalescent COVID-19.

DNA for the CDR3: TGTGCCAGCCGGGACTCTAACACCGGGGAGCTGTTTTTT. Translation: CASRDSNTGELFF. The genes are TRBV12-3 or TRBV12-4 and TRBJ2-2; possibly TRBD2 for D (6 bases). The CDR3 has 13 amino acids. The V and J ends lost 8 bases and 2 bases respectively, with 9 bases between them.

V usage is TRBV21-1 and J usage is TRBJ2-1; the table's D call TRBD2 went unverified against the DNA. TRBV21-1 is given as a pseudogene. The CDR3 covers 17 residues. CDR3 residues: CASSKFLSETFYNEQFF. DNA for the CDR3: TGTGCCAGCAGCAAATTCCTGTCGGAGACTTTCTACAATGAGCAGTTCTTC.

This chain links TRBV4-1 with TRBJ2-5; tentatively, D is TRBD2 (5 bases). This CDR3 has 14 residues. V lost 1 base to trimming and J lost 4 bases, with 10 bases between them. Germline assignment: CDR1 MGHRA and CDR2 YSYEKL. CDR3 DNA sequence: TGCGCCAGCAGCCAAGTATGGACTGGAGAGACCCAGTACTTC. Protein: CASSQVWTGETQYF.

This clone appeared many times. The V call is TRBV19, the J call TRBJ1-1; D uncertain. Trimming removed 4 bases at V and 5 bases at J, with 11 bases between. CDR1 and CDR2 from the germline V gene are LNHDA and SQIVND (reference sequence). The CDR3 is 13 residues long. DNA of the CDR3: TGTGCCAGTAGTAGCGAGGGAAGGACTGAAGCTTTCTTT. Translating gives CASSSEGRTEAFF.

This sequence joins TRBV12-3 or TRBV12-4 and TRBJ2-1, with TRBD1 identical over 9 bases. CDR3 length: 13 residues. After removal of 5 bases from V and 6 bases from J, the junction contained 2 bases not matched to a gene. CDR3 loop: CASSPDRGNEQFF. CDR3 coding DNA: TGTGCCAGCAGTCCGGACAGGGGCAATGAGCAGTTCTTC.

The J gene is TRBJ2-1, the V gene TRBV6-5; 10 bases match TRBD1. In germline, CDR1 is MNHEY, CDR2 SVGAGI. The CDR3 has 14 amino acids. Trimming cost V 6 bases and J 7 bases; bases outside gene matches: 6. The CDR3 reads CASRGQGGRNEQFF. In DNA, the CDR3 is TGTGCCAGCAGAGGACAGGGGGGGAGGAATGAGCAGTTCTTC.

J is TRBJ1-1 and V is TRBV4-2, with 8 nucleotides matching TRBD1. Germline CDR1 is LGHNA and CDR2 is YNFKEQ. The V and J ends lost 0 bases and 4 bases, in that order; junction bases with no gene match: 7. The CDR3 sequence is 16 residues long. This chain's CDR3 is CASSQDQPTGATEAFF. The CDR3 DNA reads TGTGCCAGCAGCCAAGACCAACCGACAGGGGCCACTGAAGCTTTCTTT.

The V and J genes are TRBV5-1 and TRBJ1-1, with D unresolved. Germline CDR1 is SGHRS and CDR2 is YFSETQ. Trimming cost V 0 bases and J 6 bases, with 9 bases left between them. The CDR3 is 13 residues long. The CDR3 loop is CASSLDGSAEAFF. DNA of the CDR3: TGCGCCAGCAGCTTGGATGGTAGCGCTGAAGCTTTCTTT.

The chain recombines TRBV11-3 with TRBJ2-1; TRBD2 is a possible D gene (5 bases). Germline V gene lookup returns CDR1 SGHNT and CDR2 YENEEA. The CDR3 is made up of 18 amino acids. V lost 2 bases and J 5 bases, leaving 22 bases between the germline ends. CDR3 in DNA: TGTGCCAGCAGCTTATTGACTGGGCGGAGGCACCATCACAATGAGCAGTTCTTC. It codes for CASSLLTGRRHHHNEQFF.

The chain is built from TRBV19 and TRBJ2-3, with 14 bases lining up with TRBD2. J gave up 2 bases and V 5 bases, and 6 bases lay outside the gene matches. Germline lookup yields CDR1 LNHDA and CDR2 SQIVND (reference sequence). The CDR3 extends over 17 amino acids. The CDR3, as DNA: TGTGCCAGTAGTTCACGACTAGCGGGGGGGTCCACAGATACGCAGTATTTT. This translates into CASSSRLAGGSTDTQYF. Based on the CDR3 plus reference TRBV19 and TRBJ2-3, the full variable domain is DGGITQSPKYLFRKEGQNVTLSCEQNLNHDAMYWYRQDPGQGLRLIYYSQIVNDFQKGDIAEGYSVSREKKESFPLTVTSAQKNPTAFYLCASSSRLAGGSTDTQYFGPGTRLTVL.